This T cell receptor beta chain was retrieved from a study of shared clonotypes between healthy human individuals. About the research overall: Aged between 18 and 49, the donors were two women and a few men.

At a deep level, the assay was run. Only in-frame clones appear in the TCRdb table, and some are missing; sequencing was by immunoSEQ multiplex PCR. In the table there are 650,000 to 750,000 clones, 72% of which are singletons. Sequenced input: memory CD4+ T cells sorted from blood. The subset here: CD45RA-negative fraction. The TCR sequence derives from a woman aged 30 to 39 in good health.

CDR3 sequence reads: CASSRYGKVTDTQYF. CDR3 bases: TGTGCCAGTAGTAGGTACGGGAAGGTGACAGATACGCAGTATTTT. The chain links TRBV19 to TRBJ2-3, with TRBD2 as a possible D gene (5 bases). Trimming pared 4 bases from V and 3 bases from J, leaving 14 bases between. Per the germline V gene, CDR1 is LNHDA and CDR2 is SQIVND (reference sequence). The CDR3 has 15 residues.